This T cell receptor (beta chain) was obtained from a study of OX40 agonist ivuxolimab in advanced cancers. Broadly, across the study: Ivuxolimab was an agonistic, fully human IgG2 monoclonal antibody directed against OX40 (CD134), a costimulatory receptor. Intravenous ivuxolimab was administered to patients every 2 weeks at six dose levels: 0.01, 0.1, 0.3, 1.5, 3 and 10 mg/kg. Of the roughly 51 dose-escalation patients, hepatocellular carcinoma was present in around 20, melanoma in approximately 15, renal cell carcinoma in 9 and head and neck cancer in 9. In the dose-escalation cohort, over 65% of patients were male, and the mean age was approximately 60 years, with a range of roughly 23 to 85. Patients were allowed to have had prior anti-PD-1, anti-PD-L1 or anti-CTLA-4 therapy, and roughly two fifths of the dose-escalation patients had been treated with checkpoint inhibitors. Three dose-escalation patients achieved partial responses, one with hepatocellular carcinoma and two with cutaneous melanoma. The purpose of peripheral TCRbeta sequencing was to test whether ivuxolimab changed TCR sequence diversity and led to clonal T-cell expansion. The paper reports the monotherapy dose-escalation portion (N of about 47 patients) of the phase I ivuxolimab trial. What the authors observed across the whole study: At doses of 0.1 to 3.0 mg/kg, clonal expansion of both CD4+ and CD8+ blood T cells was observed from baseline to week 6. The antigen specificity of the peripheral T cells that underwent clonal expansion was not determined. After ivuxolimab, CD8+ T cells had more expanded clones than CD4+ T cells on average. In the 0.1-3.0 mg/kg groups, partial responders were among the patients with the lowest normalized peripheral clonal expansion, particularly in CD8+ T cells. Low levels of normalized T-cell clonal expansion were also seen in some nonresponding patients.

CDR1 LGHNT and CDR2 FRNRAP are derived from the germline V gene. From its cysteine to its phenylalanine, the CDR3 spans 13 amino acids. Just the 39-base CDR3 DNA is kept, in frame starting at base 1. Cut back by 5 bases and 8 bases, the V and J ends lie 15 bases apart. This clone was counted between two and nine times. Its antigen remains undetermined. Base-call qualities are not available, and no considerably larger clone is one nucleotide away. The trial excluded patients who had a history of autoimmune disease or who were on systemic immunosuppression. Peripheral blood for TCR sequencing was collected from all dose cohorts at baseline, on cycle 4 day 1, and on cycle 7 day 1. The samples were taken from a phase I, first-in-human, multicenter, open-label dose-escalation trial of ivuxolimab. Adults with locally advanced or metastatic head and neck squamous cell, hepatocellular, melanoma or renal cell carcinoma were enrolled in the trial. CD4+ and CD8+ T cells were sorted separately from peripheral blood before TCR sequencing.

Genomic DNA was extracted from sorted cells for sequencing of the TCRbeta CDR3 region. The immunoSEQ Assay was used to sequence the TCRbeta CDR3 regions. The clones in this table, taken by TCRdb from immuneACCESS, are in-frame only. Not every clone is retained; where verified, under half of the shortfall comes from an unresolved V gene, and the cause of the rest is unknown. The sample table records approximately 79,000 clones; less than 90% of these occur just once. Of the sample, roughly 3.1% is held by the ten largest clones. The sequence was obtained from an adult with an advanced solid tumor such as melanoma, head and neck, liver or kidney cancer. Specimen: CD4+ or CD8+ T cells sorted from blood, collected in a trial of the OX40 agonist ivuxolimab. The chain uses TRBV12-5 and TRBJ1-2, with the identity of the D gene unclear. The nucleotide sequence is TGTGCTAGTGGTCCAAAGGTCCCCGCCGGCTACACCTTC. Translated, this gives CASGPKVPAGYTF.